These T cell receptor beta chains were read from a single sample in a study of blood T cell repertoires in COVID-19. Clones were sequenced by immunoSEQ multiplex PCR, and TCRdb holds only the in-frame ones, with some missing. Of about 70,000 clones in the sample, around 86% were seen once. The sample taken for sequencing was peripheral blood. All receptors come from a man aged 35-49 years with COVID-19, enrolled during active disease. CDR3s include the opening cysteine and the closing phenylalanine or tryptophan. D genes are given only for firm matches. Only some rows state a clone size, as once, few, many or a class for expanded clones.

V gene	clone size	J gene	D gene	CDR3 DNA	CDR3 protein
TRBV11-2	-	TRBJ2-5	TRBD1	TGTGCCAGCAGCACGCGACAGACAGGGCAAGAGACCCAGTACTTC	CASSTRQTGQETQYF
TRBV6-5	-	TRBJ1-1	TRBD1	TGTGCCGCAAAAACAGGGGACCACACTGAAGCTTTCTTT	CAAKTGDHTEAFF
TRBV9	once	TRBJ2-1	-	TGTGCCAGCAGCGTTTACACCTACAATGAGCAGTTCTTC	CASSVYTYNEQFF
TRBV7-2	-	TRBJ1-5	-	TGTGCCAGCAGTCCGGGGGGCAAGAAACCCCAGCATTTT	CASSPGGKKPQHF
TRBV6-5	-	TRBJ1-5	-	TGTGCCAGCAGGGAGGACGGCGAGCGTCGGCCCCAGCATTTT	CASREDGERRPQHF
TRBV5-4	-	TRBJ2-7	-	TGTGCCAGCAGCTTACCAGGAGGGTACGAGCAGTACTTC	CASSLPGGYEQYF
TRBV27	once	TRBJ2-7	-	TGTGCCAGTCTCCGGGACACCGCCTACGAGCAGTACTTC	CASLRDTAYEQYF
TRBV30	-	TRBJ1-5	-	TGTGCCTGGAGTGGAGATAGCAATCAGCCCCAGCATTTT	CAWSGDSNQPQHF
TRBV27	-	TRBJ2-5	-	TGTGCCAGCAGTCCAGTCAGCCAAGAGACCCAGTACTTC	CASSPVSQETQYF
TRBV7-2	-	TRBJ1-2	-	TGTGCCAGCAGTTTAGACAGCTATGGCTACACCTTC	CASSLDSYGYTF
TRBV5-1	-	TRBJ2-1	TRBD1	TGCGCCAGCAGAAGACAGGGGGATGGCAATGAGCAGTTCTTC	CASRRQGDGNEQFF
TRBV7-9	few	TRBJ1-4	-	TGTGCCAGCAGCTACTTTGGGGCAGGGTTTGATGAAAAACTGTTTTTT	CASSYFGAGFDEKLFF
TRBV7-8	-	TRBJ2-5	-	TGTGCCAGCACCATTCTTACGGGACTCCCGGTAGAGACCCAGTACTTC	CASTILTGLPVETQYF
TRBV4-1	-	TRBJ1-5	TRBD1	TGCGCCAGCAGCCCGGGGACAGGGGGCAATCAGCCCCAGCATTTT	CASSPGTGGNQPQHF
TRBV7-9	-	TRBJ2-5	TRBD2	TGTGCCAGCAGCCAAGCGGGGGCACAGGAGACCCAGTACTTC	CASSQAGAQETQYF
TRBV12-3/TRBV12-4	-	TRBJ2-5	-	TGTGCCAGCAGTTCTACAGGGTCAGAGACCCAGTACTTC	CASSSTGSETQYF
TRBV12-3/TRBV12-4	-	TRBJ2-7	-	TGTGCCAGCAGTTTAGGGAGCGAGCAGTACTTC	CASSLGSEQYF
TRBV18	-	TRBJ2-1	TRBD2	TGTGCCAGCTCACCATCGGGGGGGGCGGTTAATGAGCAGTTCTTC	CASSPSGGAVNEQFF